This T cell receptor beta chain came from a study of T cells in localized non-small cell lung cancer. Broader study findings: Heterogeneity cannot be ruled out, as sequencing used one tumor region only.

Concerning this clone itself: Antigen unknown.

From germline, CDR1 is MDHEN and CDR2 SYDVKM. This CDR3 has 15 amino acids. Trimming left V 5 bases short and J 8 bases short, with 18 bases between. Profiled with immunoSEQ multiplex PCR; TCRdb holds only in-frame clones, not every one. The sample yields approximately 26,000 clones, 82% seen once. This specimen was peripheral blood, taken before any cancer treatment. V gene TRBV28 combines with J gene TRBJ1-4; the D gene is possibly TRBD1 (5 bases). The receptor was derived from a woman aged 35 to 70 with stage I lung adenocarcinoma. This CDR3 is CASSPPGTWREKLFF. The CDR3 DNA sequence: TGTGCCAGCAGTCCCCCCGGGACCTGGCGGGAAAAACTGTTTTTT.